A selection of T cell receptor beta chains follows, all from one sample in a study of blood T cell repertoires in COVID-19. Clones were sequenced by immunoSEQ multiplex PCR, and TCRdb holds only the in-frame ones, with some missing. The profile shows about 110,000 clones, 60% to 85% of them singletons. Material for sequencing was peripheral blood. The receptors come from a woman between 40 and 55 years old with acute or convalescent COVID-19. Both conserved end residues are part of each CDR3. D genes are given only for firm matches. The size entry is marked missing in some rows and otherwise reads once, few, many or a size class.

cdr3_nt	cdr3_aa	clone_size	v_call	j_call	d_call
TGTGCCACCAGTGATACCCAGGTGGACAGGAAAGAGACCCAGTACTTC	CATSDTQVDRKETQYF	.	TRBV24-1	TRBJ2-5	TRBD1
TGTGCCAGCAACCCCGGGAGGGATGAGCAGTTCTTC	CASNPGRDEQFF	.	TRBV6-2/TRBV6-3	TRBJ2-1	TRBD2
TGTGCCAGCAGTTTGGGACAGGGTTTCAGGCAGCCCCAGCATTTT	CASSLGQGFRQPQHF	.	TRBV28	TRBJ1-5	TRBD1
TGTGCCAGCAGCCCCCCGACAGGGACCACTGAAGCTTTCTTT	CASSPPTGTTEAFF	.	TRBV7-9	TRBJ1-1	TRBD1
TGTGCCAGCAGATCCGGGACAAGGGCGGGCGAGCAGTACTTC	CASRSGTRAGEQYF	.	TRBV6-5	TRBJ2-7	.
TGCGCCAGCAGCTCAACCGTAGCGGGGCGCGAGACCCAGTACTTC	CASSSTVAGRETQYF	.	TRBV5-1	TRBJ2-5	TRBD2
TGTGCCACCAGCAGAGATCCAGGGTACGAGCAGTACTTC	CATSRDPGYEQYF	.	TRBV15	TRBJ2-7	.
TGTGCCAGCAGTTCCTTCGGGGGGGAAGAGACCCAGTACTTC	CASSSFGGEETQYF	few	TRBV6-6	TRBJ2-5	TRBD2
TGTGCCAGCAGTGTACGACAGGGGATAAGCACAGATACGCAGTATTTT	CASSVRQGISTDTQYF	.	TRBV6-1	TRBJ2-3	TRBD1
TGTGCCAGCAGCGACAACTATAATTCACCCCTCCACTTT	CASSDNYNSPLHF	once	TRBV9	TRBJ1-6	.